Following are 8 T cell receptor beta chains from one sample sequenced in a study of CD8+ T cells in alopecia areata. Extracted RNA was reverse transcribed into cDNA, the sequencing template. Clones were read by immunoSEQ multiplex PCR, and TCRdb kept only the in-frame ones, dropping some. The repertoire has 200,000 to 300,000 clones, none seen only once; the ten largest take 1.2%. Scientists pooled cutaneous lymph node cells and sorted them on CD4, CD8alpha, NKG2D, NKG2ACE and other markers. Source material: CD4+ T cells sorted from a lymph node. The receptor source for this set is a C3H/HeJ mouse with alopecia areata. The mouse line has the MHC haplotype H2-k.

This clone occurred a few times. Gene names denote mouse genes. CDR3 loop: CASGSQDTQYF. CDR3 DNA (partial): TGTGCCAGCGGTAGCCAAGAC. The chain couples TRBV13-2 to TRBJ2-5; D unresolved. The read is 4 residues too short to cover the CDR3 end, so that end is filled in from the germline J gene. Trimming took 4 bases from V and 2 from J, leaving 2 bases between them. Per the germline V gene, CDR1 is NNHNN and CDR2 is SYGAGS (reference sequence). The CDR3 has 11 residues.

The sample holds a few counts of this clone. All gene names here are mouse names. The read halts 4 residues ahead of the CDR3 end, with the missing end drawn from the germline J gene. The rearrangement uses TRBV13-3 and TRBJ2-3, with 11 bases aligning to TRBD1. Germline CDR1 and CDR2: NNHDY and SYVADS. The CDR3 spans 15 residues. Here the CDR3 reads CASSEDRGRGETLYF. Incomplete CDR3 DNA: TGTGCCAGCAGTGAGGACAGGGGGCGCGGAGAA.

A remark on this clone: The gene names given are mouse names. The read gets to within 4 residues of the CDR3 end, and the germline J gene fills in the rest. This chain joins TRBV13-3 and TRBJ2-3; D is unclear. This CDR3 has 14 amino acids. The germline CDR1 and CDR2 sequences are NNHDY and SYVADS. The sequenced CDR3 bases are TGTGCCAGCAGTGATCCCCTGGTTGGAGAA. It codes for CASSDPLVGE. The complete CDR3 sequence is CASSDPLVGETLYF.

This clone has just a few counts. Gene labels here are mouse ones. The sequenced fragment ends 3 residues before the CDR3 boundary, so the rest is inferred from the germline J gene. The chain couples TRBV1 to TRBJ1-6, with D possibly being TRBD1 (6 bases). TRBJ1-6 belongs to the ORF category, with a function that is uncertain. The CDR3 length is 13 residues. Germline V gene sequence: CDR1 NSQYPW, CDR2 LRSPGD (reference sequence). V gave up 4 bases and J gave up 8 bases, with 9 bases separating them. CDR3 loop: CTCSGGHHSPLYF. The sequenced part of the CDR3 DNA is TGCACCTGCAGTGGGGGACACCATTCGCCC.

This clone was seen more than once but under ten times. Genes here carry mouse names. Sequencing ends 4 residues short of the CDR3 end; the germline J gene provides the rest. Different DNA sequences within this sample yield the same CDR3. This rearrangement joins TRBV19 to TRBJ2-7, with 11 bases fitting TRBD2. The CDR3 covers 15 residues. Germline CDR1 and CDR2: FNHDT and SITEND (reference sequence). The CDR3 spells CASSIAGTGGYEQYF. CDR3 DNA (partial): TGTGCCAGCAGTATAGCTGGGACTGGGGGATAT.

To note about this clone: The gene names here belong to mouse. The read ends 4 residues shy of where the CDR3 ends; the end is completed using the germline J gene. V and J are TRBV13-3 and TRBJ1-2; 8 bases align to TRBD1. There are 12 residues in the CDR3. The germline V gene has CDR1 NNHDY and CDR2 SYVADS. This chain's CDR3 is CASRLQGADYTF. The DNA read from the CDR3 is TGTGCCAGCAGACTACAGGGGGCC.

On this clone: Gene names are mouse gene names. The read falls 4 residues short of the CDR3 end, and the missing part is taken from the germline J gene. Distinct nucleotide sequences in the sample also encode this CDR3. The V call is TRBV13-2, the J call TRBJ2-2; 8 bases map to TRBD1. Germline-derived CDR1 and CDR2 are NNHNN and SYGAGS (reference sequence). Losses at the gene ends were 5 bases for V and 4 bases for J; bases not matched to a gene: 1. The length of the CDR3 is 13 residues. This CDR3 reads CASGDRATGQLYF. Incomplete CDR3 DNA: TGTGCCAGCGGGGACAGGGCCACCGGG.

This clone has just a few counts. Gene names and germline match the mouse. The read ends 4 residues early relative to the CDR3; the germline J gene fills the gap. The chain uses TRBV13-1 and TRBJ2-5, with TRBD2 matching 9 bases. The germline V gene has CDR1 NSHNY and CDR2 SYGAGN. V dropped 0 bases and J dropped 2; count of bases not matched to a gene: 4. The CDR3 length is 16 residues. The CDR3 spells CASSDAWTGVQDTQYF. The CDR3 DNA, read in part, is TGTGCCAGCAGTGATGCCTGGACTGGGGTCCAAGAC.